These T cell receptor beta chains were read from a single sample in a study of monozygotic twins with inflammatory bowel disease. TCRdb reprocessed the 5' RACE reads, with one entry per CDR3 protein and no DNA. The sample includes fewer than 450,000 distinct CDR3 sequences. Sequencing was done on a sample of blood. These receptors all stem from a human donor with ulcerative colitis or Crohn's disease, or a healthy co-twin of an affected twin (not recorded which). CDR3s include the opening cysteine and the closing phenylalanine or tryptophan.

j_call v_call cdr3_aa
TRBJ2-3 TRBV7-6 CASSLVLGTSTDTQYF
TRBJ2-7 TRBV29-1 CSAGHGAEQYF
TRBJ2-5 TRBV7-2 CASSLIGASQETQYF
TRBJ2-2 TRBV6-5 CASSYSSGRANTGELFF
TRBJ2-7 TRBV6-1 CASSFPRVSGGNYEQYF
TRBJ2-1 TRBV24-1 CATSDQIISSYNEQFF
TRBJ2-3 TRBV12-3/TRBV12-4 CATTTGVDTQYF
TRBJ1-5 TRBV10-3 CAIRSGTGDQPQHF
TRBJ2-7 TRBV18 CASSPMGSYEQYF
TRBJ2-1 TRBV5-1 CASSILSGEDYNEQFF
TRBJ2-7 TRBV11-2 CASSFGHEQYF
TRBJ2-5 TRBV12-3/TRBV12-4 CASSLASLDWRYF
TRBJ2-7 TRBV5-6 CASSLRDRSYEQYF
TRBJ2-2 TRBV11-2 CASSLTSVRTGELFF
TRBJ2-3 TRBV5-5 CASSLNTGNIFTDTQYF